This record covers a single T cell receptor (beta chain). The authors' processing: By means of reference gene primer amplification, nucleated cell counts were estimated. TCRdb's copy holds only in-frame clones and misses some; the assay was immunoSEQ multiplex PCR. The V and J calls and the clone size are those of that table, but D and trimming were determined from the DNA. The table records 70,000 or so clones, around 89% of them present only once. This sample stems from a study of blood T cell repertoires in COVID-19. The overall study: Material from acute and convalescent COVID-19 was sourced from the United States, Italy and Spain. PBMCs, B-cell-depleted T cells, or T cells were the source of the cDNA or gDNA that made up the material.

Germline CDR1 reads MNHEY; CDR2 reads SVGAGI. Trimming stripped 6 bases from V and 3 bases from J, with 12 bases between. The CDR3 is 13 amino acids. Sequencing was carried out using peripheral blood. The V and J genes are TRBV6-5 and TRBJ2-7; D not certain. The sequence was collected from a man in his sixties with acute or convalescent COVID-19. CDR3 in DNA: TGTGCCAGCAGCGCGACTGAGAACTACGAGCAGTACTTC. It specifies CASSATENYEQYF.